These T cell receptor beta chains were read from a single sample in a study of blood T cell repertoires in COVID-19. Produced via immunoSEQ multiplex PCR; TCRdb's table is partial and in-frame only. The repertoire includes 150,000 to 200,000 clones, around 86% of them detected once, and more than 7.5% sits in the top ten. Sequences were obtained from peripheral blood. These receptors were taken from a man between 50 and 59 years old with active or convalescent COVID-19. CDR3s include the opening cysteine and the closing phenylalanine or tryptophan. A D gene is named only where the DNA matches it firmly. The size entry is marked missing in some rows and otherwise reads once, few, many or a size class.

V	J	D	size	DNA	CDR3
TRBV19	TRBJ1-5	NA	NA	TGTGCCAGTAGTATAGATCTGGGGGGAGGCAATCAGCCCCAGCATTTT	CASSIDLGGGNQPQHF
TRBV24-1	TRBJ2-1	NA	NA	TGTGCCACCAGTGATTTGCAGGCCCCCTCCTACAATGAGCAGTTCTTC	CATSDLQAPSYNEQFF
TRBV21-1	TRBJ1-6	NA	few	TGTGCCAGCAGCCCGGGACAGGGGTACTATTCACCCCTCCACTTT	CASSPGQGYYSPLHF
TRBV2	TRBJ1-1	NA	NA	TGTGCCAGCAGCACCAGGGGAGTTGGCACTGAAGCTTTCTTT	CASSTRGVGTEAFF
TRBV3-1/TRBV3-2	TRBJ2-3	TRBD2	NA	TGTGCCAGCAGCAGACTAGCGGGGTACACAGATACGCAGTATTTT	CASSRLAGYTDTQYF
TRBV28	TRBJ2-7	NA	NA	TGTGCCAGCAGTACCCATACTAGAATCGAGCAGTACTTC	CASSTHTRIEQYF
TRBV6-5	TRBJ2-7	TRBD1	NA	TGTGCCAGCAGGACAGGGGATGCCATTTGGGTTGAGCAGTACTTC	CASRTGDAIWVEQYF
TRBV28	TRBJ1-1	NA	once	TGTGCCAGCAGTTTAAGGGCAGCAGGGTTGTCAGCTTTCTTT	CASSLRAAGLSAFF
TRBV7-7	TRBJ2-5	NA	NA	TGTGCCAGCAGCTTAGGATGGCAGTCCAGAGAGACCCAGTACTTC	CASSLGWQSRETQYF
TRBV6-2/TRBV6-3	TRBJ1-5	NA	NA	TGTGCCAGCAGTAGGACTGATAGCAATCAGCCCCAGCATTTT	CASSRTDSNQPQHF
TRBV2	TRBJ1-2	TRBD1	NA	TGTGCCAGCAGTGAATCAGGGGGCATCTATGGCTACACCTTC	CASSESGGIYGYTF
TRBV11-1	TRBJ1-1	NA	once	TGTGCCAGCAGCCAAGATGGACATTCTAACACTGAAGCTTTCTTT	CASSQDGHSNTEAFF
TRBV3-1/TRBV3-2	TRBJ1-2	TRBD1	NA	TGTGCCAGCAGCCAAGAAGGGACAGGGAAGTGCACCTTC	CASSQEGTGKCTF
TRBV2	TRBJ1-5	TRBD1	NA	TGTGCCAGCAGTCACTCCGGGACAGGGTTAGGCCAGCCCCAGCATTTT	CASSHSGTGLGQPQHF
TRBV7-9	TRBJ1-6	NA	NA	TGTGCCAGCGGGGGGAGTACCTCCTATAATTCACCCCTCCACTTT	CASGGSTSYNSPLHF
TRBV27	TRBJ1-1	TRBD1	NA	TGTGCCAGCAGTTCTCCGGGACAGGGGAGGAACACTGAAGCTTTCTTT	CASSSPGQGRNTEAFF
TRBV7-2	TRBJ1-1	NA	few	TGTGCCAGCAGCTTTCAGGGAATGGGGTTAAACACTGAAGCTTTCTTT	CASSFQGMGLNTEAFF
TRBV28	TRBJ2-7	TRBD2	NA	TGTGCCAGCCTAGCCCTCGGGGGGGGCCTCTCCTCCTACGAGCAGTACTTC	CASLALGGGLSSYEQYF
TRBV4-3	TRBJ1-2	NA	NA	TGCGCCAGCAGCCAAGATCAGAGGTATGGCTACACCTTC	CASSQDQRYGYTF
TRBV27	TRBJ1-2	NA	NA	TGTGCCAGCAGTTTATCGGAGGGGAGTGGCTACACCTTC	CASSLSEGSGYTF
TRBV19	TRBJ1-2	TRBD1	once	TGTGCCAGTACCCCACAGGACAGGGCTAACTATGGCTACACCTTC	CASTPQDRANYGYTF
TRBV18	TRBJ2-1	TRBD1	NA	TGTGCCAGCTCACTTCGACAGGGCTCCTACAATGAGCAGTTCTTC	CASSLRQGSYNEQFF
TRBV5-1	TRBJ2-1	NA	NA	TGCGCCAGCAGCCCCGACCAGGGGTCCTACAATGAGCAGTTCTTC	CASSPDQGSYNEQFF
TRBV9	TRBJ2-4	NA	few	TGTGCCAGCAGCGAGGCGATGACAGGATCCGTTCAGTACTTC	CASSEAMTGSVQYF
TRBV12-3/TRBV12-4	TRBJ1-1	NA	NA	TGTGCCAGCAGGGGCATGAACACTGAAGCTTTCTTT	CASRGMNTEAFF
TRBV5-4	TRBJ1-2	TRBD1	few	TGTGCCAGCAGCTCGGGACAGGGAACCTATGGCTACACCTTC	CASSSGQGTYGYTF
TRBV3-1/TRBV3-2	TRBJ1-1	NA	NA	TGTGCCAGCAGCCAAGAGGGAGAGGGAGGGGTTAAAGCTTTCTTT	CASSQEGEGGVKAFF
TRBV24-1	TRBJ1-2	TRBD1	NA	TGTGCCACCAGTCCCAGCGAGACAGGGAACTATGGCTACACCTTC	CATSPSETGNYGYTF
TRBV28	TRBJ1-1	NA	many	TGTGCGTCCCGGTTGGAGGAGACTGAAGCTTTCTTT	CASRLEETEAFF
TRBV7-9	TRBJ2-7	NA	NA	TGTGCCAGCATAACCGACCAGGGGTACGAGCAGTACTTC	CASITDQGYEQYF
TRBV28	TRBJ2-1	TRBD2	NA	TGTGCCAGCACCCTCCTGATCGGGACTAGCGGTAACAATGAGCAGTTCTTC	CASTLLIGTSGNNEQFF
TRBV5-1	TRBJ1-1	NA	NA	TGCGCCAGCAGCCCGTGGAGTGTGAACACTGAAGCTTTCTTT	CASSPWSVNTEAFF
TRBV6-1	TRBJ2-1	NA	few	TGTGCCAGCAGTGAACTCCAGGGTTCCAATGAGCAGTTCTTC	CASSELQGSNEQFF
TRBV3-1/TRBV3-2	TRBJ2-5	NA	NA	TGTGCCAGCAGCCAAGGGGGAGGGGGGCGCGGGGTGAGGGCCCAGTACTTC	CASSQGGGGRGVRAQYF
TRBV7-2	TRBJ2-3	NA	NA	TGTGCCAGCAGCACAGGGACGGTCAGCACAGATACGCAGTATTTT	CASSTGTVSTDTQYF
TRBV30	TRBJ2-7	TRBD2	NA	TGTGCCTGGACCGACTGGACTAGCGGGGGGGAAAACTCCTACGAGCAGTACTTC	CAWTDWTSGGENSYEQYF
TRBV7-2	TRBJ1-3	NA	NA	TGTGCCAGCAGCTCCTGGACAAGCGTTCGAAACACCATATATTTT	CASSSWTSVRNTIYF
TRBV12-5	TRBJ1-5	NA	NA	TGTGCTAGTAAGGAACAGGGTCTTAGCAATCAGCCCCAGCATTTT	CASKEQGLSNQPQHF
TRBV20-1	TRBJ1-5	TRBD1	NA	TGCAGTGCTAGTTACCCCCGGGACAGACAGCATTTT	CSASYPRDRQHF
TRBV20-1	TRBJ1-2	TRBD1	NA	TGCAGTGCGCGGACAGGGGAGGGCTACACCTTC	CSARTGEGYTF
TRBV5-6	TRBJ2-7	TRBD2	NA	TGTGCCAGCAGCTTGGGCGGGAGATTATCTTACGAGCAGTACTTC	CASSLGGRLSYEQYF
TRBV24-1	TRBJ2-3	TRBD2	once	TGTGCCACCAGTGATTTAAGCGGGGGAAGCACAGATACGCAGTATTTT	CATSDLSGGSTDTQYF
TRBV3-1/TRBV3-2	TRBJ2-7	TRBD2	NA	TGTGCCAGCAGCAAACGACGACCCGGACTAGCGGCCTACGAGCAGTACTTC	CASSKRRPGLAAYEQYF
TRBV2	TRBJ2-1	TRBD2	once	TGTGCCAGCAGCCGACTAGCGGGAGGGCAGGGTGAGCAGTTCTTC	CASSRLAGGQGEQFF
TRBV6-5	TRBJ2-7	TRBD2	many	TGTGCCAGCAGTTACTTGGGGGAGGGATCGGCGGCGCAGTACTTC	CASSYLGEGSAAQYF
TRBV7-2	TRBJ1-6	NA	once	TGTGCCAGCAGCTTACCTAACAGGGATTCACCCCTCCACTTT	CASSLPNRDSPLHF
TRBV28	TRBJ2-7	NA	NA	TGTGCCAGCAGTTCCCAGTACGAGCAGTACTTC	CASSSQYEQYF
TRBV9	TRBJ1-4	NA	few	TGTGCCAGCAGCGTAGAGTGGGGAGCAACTAATGAAAAACTGTTTTTT	CASSVEWGATNEKLFF
TRBV2	TRBJ1-5	TRBD1	once	TGTGCCAGCAGTGGGTTAGGACAGGGGAATCAGCCCCAGCATTTT	CASSGLGQGNQPQHF
TRBV27	TRBJ1-5	NA	NA	TGTGCCAGCAGTTTATGGTCCGGGGAGCCCCAGCATTTT	CASSLWSGEPQHF
TRBV3-1/TRBV3-2	TRBJ1-3	NA	NA	TGTGCCAGCAGCCAAGACAGTTGGAACACCATATATTTT	CASSQDSWNTIYF
TRBV6-5	TRBJ1-6	TRBD1	NA	TGTGCCAGCACACTGGGACAGTATAATTCACCCCTCCACTTT	CASTLGQYNSPLHF